These T cell receptor beta chains were read from a single sample in a study of blood T cell repertoires in COVID-19. Repertoires were generated with immunoSEQ multiplex PCR, while TCRdb's copy carries only in-frame clones and drops some. The sample lists nearly 200,000 clones, 80% to 85% occurring once. Sequenced sample: PBMCs or T cells enriched from blood (not recorded which). The receptors were sampled from a middle-aged man who had recovered from COVID-19. Both conserved end residues are part of each CDR3. The D gene is left open where the match is weak. Expanded clones get a size class; other rows say once, few or many, or leave the size out.

V: TRBV19
D: TRBD1
J: TRBJ2-4
size: NA
DNA: TGTGCCAGTAGTTCAGTCGGGGACAGGGTGTCCAAAAACATTCAGTACTTC
CDR3: CASSSVGDRVSKNIQYF

V: TRBV12-3/TRBV12-4
D: NA
J: TRBJ1-1
size: NA
DNA: TGTGCCAGTAGGGAGATGAACACTGAAGCTTTCTTT
CDR3: CASREMNTEAFF

V: TRBV5-1
D: NA
J: TRBJ2-3
size: NA
DNA: TGCGCCAGCAACCCCGGTAGCACAGATACGCAGTATTTT
CDR3: CASNPGSTDTQYF

V: TRBV6-6
D: NA
J: TRBJ1-2
size: NA
DNA: TGTGCCAGCAGTTACACGCAGGGGTACTATGGCTACACCTTC
CDR3: CASSYTQGYYGYTF

V: TRBV4-2
D: NA
J: TRBJ1-4
size: NA
DNA: TGTGCCAGCAGCCCGTCCCGCCAACGGGGAGAAAAACTGTTTTTT
CDR3: CASSPSRQRGEKLFF

V: TRBV6-5
D: NA
J: TRBJ1-1
size: NA
DNA: TGTGCCAGCAGTTACTCGAACTCGAACACTGAAGCTTTCTTT
CDR3: CASSYSNSNTEAFF

V: TRBV23-1
D: NA
J: TRBJ2-3
size: NA
DNA: TGCGCCAGCCCTAGGGCGGGCTTTACGCAGTATTTT
CDR3: CASPRAGFTQYF

V: TRBV10-3
D: NA
J: TRBJ2-7
size: NA
DNA: TGTGCCATCAGTGTACAGGCTAACGAGCAGTACTTC
CDR3: CAISVQANEQYF

V: TRBV6-6
D: NA
J: TRBJ2-1
size: NA
DNA: TGTGCCACAGGGGACTACAATGAGCAGTTCTTC
CDR3: CATGDYNEQFF

V: TRBV9
D: NA
J: TRBJ2-3
size: NA
DNA: TGTGCCAGCAGCGTAGCCGGGGGTACAACAGATACGCAGTATTTT
CDR3: CASSVAGGTTDTQYF

V: TRBV6-5
D: TRBD1
J: TRBJ1-1
size: NA
DNA: TGTGCCAGCCACCCGTGGACAGGGCTCACTGAAGCTTTCTTT
CDR3: CASHPWTGLTEAFF

V: TRBV5-6
D: TRBD2
J: TRBJ2-7
size: NA
DNA: TGTGCCAGCACTAAAGGGGGACTAGCAGTCTCCTACGAGCAGTACTTC
CDR3: CASTKGGLAVSYEQYF

V: TRBV18
D: NA
J: TRBJ2-1
size: NA
DNA: TGTGCCAGCTCAAAAGACAGTACCTACAATGAGCAGTTCTTC
CDR3: CASSKDSTYNEQFF

V: TRBV7-2
D: NA
J: TRBJ1-2
size: NA
DNA: TGTGCCAGCAGCCCAGGGGCAGGAAGGGTTTCTTATGGCTACACCTTC
CDR3: CASSPGAGRVSYGYTF

V: TRBV12-3/TRBV12-4
D: TRBD1
J: TRBJ1-3
size: few
DNA: TGTGCCTTACAGGGGAACTCTGGAAACACCATATATTTT
CDR3: CALQGNSGNTIYF

V: TRBV4-1
D: NA
J: TRBJ2-1
size: NA
DNA: TGCGCCAGCAGCCCCCCGCTCTCGTTCGGGGTACGGTTCTTC
CDR3: CASSPPLSFGVRFF

V: TRBV7-9
D: NA
J: TRBJ2-7
size: few
DNA: TGTGCCAGCAGCTTAGTACAGGGCACCTACGAGCAGTACTTC
CDR3: CASSLVQGTYEQYF